This record looks at one TCR beta chain sequence and its context. Its matching antigen is unknown. This sample is drawn from a study of cytomegalovirus exposure and HLA in healthy donors. Study-wide findings and caveats: An apparent linkage of common viral pathogens to several of the most significant clusters emerged in a later analysis.

Per the germline V gene, CDR1 is SGHNT and CDR2 is YENEEA. The CDR3 spans 14 residues. Between the trimmed V and J ends, which lost 3 bases and 4 bases, there was a span of 12 bases. The PCR contained 60 Vbeta and 13 Jbeta primers. Clones were read by immunoSEQ multiplex PCR, and TCRdb kept only the in-frame ones, dropping some. The sample includes roughly 160,000 clones, 77% of them seen just once. This receptor was obtained from a woman between 25 and 40 years old in good health and CMV-seronegative. Sequencing was carried out using PBMCs. This chain links TRBV11-3 with TRBJ1-1; maybe TRBD1 (6 bases). The CDR3 sequence: CASSLRGKGTEAFF. The CDR3 region has the DNA TGTGCCAGCAGCTTGAGGGGGAAGGGCACTGAAGCTTTCTTT.